The sequence of this TCR beta chain was determined in a study of OX40 agonist ivuxolimab in advanced cancers. Turning to the study itself: The dose-escalation cohort had hepatocellular carcinoma, melanoma, renal cell or head and neck cancer.

Notes on this clone: Its antigen is not identified.

V lost 1 base and J lost 5, with 8 bases in between. Germline V gives CDR1 SGHVS, CDR2 FNYEAQ. This CDR3 comprises 13 residues. Clones were read by immunoSEQ multiplex PCR, and TCRdb kept only the in-frame ones, dropping some. This table holds under 90,000 clones, 85% to 95% found once. The study, taken as a whole, reports: Compared with others, partial responders at 0.1-3.0 mg/kg displayed clonal expansion among the lowest. At doses 0.1 to 3.0 mg/kg, CD4+ and CD8+ clones expanded. Some patients without response likewise showed low normalized clonal expansion.

This TCR came from an adult with an advanced solid tumor such as melanoma, head and neck, liver or kidney cancer. The sample in question was CD4+ or CD8+ T cells sorted from blood, obtained in a trial of the OX40 agonist ivuxolimab. The chain carries TRBV7-6 and TRBJ2-5, with no clear D. CDR3 in amino acids: CASSLGLSETQYF. CDR3 DNA sequence: TGTGCCAGCAGCTTAGGGCTTAGTGAGACCCAGTACTTC.